The next 19 T cell receptor beta chains were all read from a single sample in a study of cytomegalovirus exposure and HLA in healthy donors. PCR amplification relied on 60 Vbeta primers (plus 13 Jbeta primers). Profiling relied on immunoSEQ multiplex PCR, and the TCRdb table lists in-frame clones only, not all of them. This sample has tens of thousands of clones, with roughly 78% found just once. Sequencing used PBMCs. The receptor source for this set is a middle-aged woman in good health and CMV-seropositive.

This clone was recorded a few times. The V and J genes are TRBV28 and TRBJ1-3; D is ambiguous. The ends were cut back, 2 bases at V and 0 bases at J, with 8 bases in the middle. The CDR3 spans 15 residues. In germline, CDR1 is MDHEN, CDR2 SYDVKM. CDR3 region: CASSLPVNSGNTIYF. In DNA, the CDR3 is TGTGCCAGCAGTTTACCAGTGAACTCTGGAAACACCATATATTTT.

The J gene is TRBJ2-3, the V gene TRBV19; TRBD1 agrees at 12 bases. This CDR3 spans 15 amino acids. Germline CDR1 reads LNHDA; CDR2 reads SQIVND (reference sequence). Trimming took 11 bases from V and 2 from J; bases not matched to a gene: 8. The CDR3 sequence is CACGAGQGATDTQYF. The CDR3 DNA follows: TGTGCCTGCGGCGCGGGACAGGGGGCCACAGATACGCAGTATTTT.

The chain has TRBV6-5 and TRBJ2-7; 8 bases are a match to TRBD1. Germline V gene data show CDR1 as MNHEY and CDR2 as SVGAGI. This CDR3 is built from 15 residues. V gave up 2 bases and J gave up 4 bases; unmatched junction bases: 7. CDR3 residues: CASSYLPTGVYEQYF. The CDR3 DNA reads as TGTGCCAGCAGTTACCTACCGACAGGGGTATACGAGCAGTACTTC.

The chain has TRBV5-6 and TRBJ2-3, with D maybe TRBD2 (5 bases). The CDR3 is made up of 13 amino acids. V gave up 3 bases and J gave up 2 bases, with 7 bases separating them. CDR1 is SGHDT, CDR2 YYEEEE, per germline. CDR3 nucleotide sequence: TGTGCCAGCAGCTCCGGGAACACAGATACGCAGTATTTT. It codes for CASSSGNTDTQYF.

This clone appeared once. The rearrangement joins TRBV4-2 to TRBJ2-1; 7 bases map to TRBD2. V shed 0 bases, J shed 4 bases, and the junction held 6 bases outside the gene matches. The CDR3 loop spans 16 amino acids. The germline V gene has CDR1 LGHNA and CDR2 YNFKEQ. CDR3 amino acids: CASSQDLGDYYNEQFF. The CDR3 nucleotides are TGTGCCAGCAGCCAAGATCTGGGGGACTATTACAATGAGCAGTTCTTC.

Only a few counts were recorded for this clone. The V call is TRBV9, the J call TRBJ2-7; D gene uncertain. Germline loops: CDR1 SGDLS, CDR2 YYNGEE. Trimming removed 4 bases from V and 4 bases from J, with 21 bases in between. The CDR3 is 16 amino acids. As DNA, the CDR3 is TGTGCCAGCAGCATATCTAGGAAAAACCCGTCATACGAGCAGTACTTC. Translated: CASSISRKNPSYEQYF.

This chain uses TRBV7-2 with TRBJ1-4; D remains ambiguous. The ends were cut back, 2 bases at V and 8 bases at J, with 15 bases in the middle. Germline V gene sequence: CDR1 SGHTA, CDR2 FQGNSA. The CDR3 consists of 15 residues. CDR3 sequence: CASSLRGSENEKLFF. CDR3 nucleotide sequence: TGTGCCAGCAGCTTACGAGGGTCGGAGAACGAAAAACTGTTTTTT.

The J gene is TRBJ2-1, the V gene TRBV2; no reliable D call. The CDR3 has 17 amino acids. Germline V gene data show CDR1 as SNHLY and CDR2 as FYNNEI. The V end was cut by 0 bases, the J end by 7 bases, with 19 bases between. CDR3 sequence: CASSEAPARPLGNEQFF. The CDR3 region has the DNA TGTGCCAGCAGTGAAGCGCCAGCTCGTCCGCTCGGGAATGAGCAGTTCTTC.

The chain has TRBV28 and TRBJ2-3; TRBD2 matches 9 bases. The CDR3 consists of 14 residues. The germline V gene has CDR1 MDHEN and CDR2 SYDVKM. V dropped 6 bases and J dropped 12; count of bases not matched to a gene: 13. CDR3 residues: CASSPNSGRDSQYF. The CDR3 region has the DNA TGTGCCAGCAGCCCGAATAGCGGGAGAGACAGCCAGTATTTT.

This clone was seen a handful of times. At one boundary the junction diverges from the germline segment, which might be a read error. V gene TRBV7-9 combines with J gene TRBJ1-4, with unresolved D. The CDR3 runs 17 residues. The germline V gene has CDR1 SEHNR and CDR2 FQNEAQ (reference sequence). The CDR3 DNA reads TGTTCCAGCAGCTTGAGCTTCGGAGGGCCGACTAATGAAAAACTGTTTTTT. The encoded protein is CSSSLSFGGPTNEKLFF.

The chain has TRBV7-2 and TRBJ2-3; no definite D call. This CDR3 is 14 amino acids long. Germline assignment: CDR1 SGHTA and CDR2 FQGNSA. V lost 1 base and J lost 5, with 10 bases in between. CDR3 amino acids: CASSLVVFQDTQYF. The CDR3 DNA sequence: TGTGCCAGCAGCTTAGTAGTGTTCCAAGATACGCAGTATTTT.

V and J are TRBV7-6 and TRBJ2-3, with D perhaps matching TRBD1 (5 bases). Germline-derived CDR1 and CDR2 are SGHVS and FNYEAQ. This CDR3 comprises 14 residues. Trimming left V 6 bases short and J 0 bases short, with 10 bases between. CDR3 amino acids: CASRAQVSTDTQYF. CDR3 nucleotide sequence: TGTGCCAGCAGAGCACAGGTTAGCACAGATACGCAGTATTTT.

The rearrangement joins TRBV11-2 to TRBJ1-1, with 8 bases aligning to TRBD1. Germline V gene data show CDR1 as SGHAT and CDR2 as FQNNGV. This CDR3 spans 15 amino acids. V was pared by 8 bases and J by 3 bases, with 11 bases of the junction left unmatched. CDR3 DNA: TGTGCCAGCGGACCAAGGACAGGGCGGGACACTGAAGCTTTCTTT. Translating it yields CASGPRTGRDTEAFF.

The CDR3 region has the DNA TGTGCCAGCAGTTTAGCCCAGGGTGGTGCGCAGTACTTC. It encodes CASSLAQGGAQYF. V and J are TRBV28 and TRBJ2-7; possibly TRBD1 for D (5 bases). From germline, CDR1 is MDHEN and CDR2 SYDVKM. The CDR3 loop spans 13 amino acids. Trimming took off 2 bases at V and 9 bases at J, with 14 bases between the two ends.

The gene calls are TRBV7-3 and TRBJ2-5, with 11 bases lining up with TRBD2. J gave up 3 bases and V 3 bases, and 12 bases lay outside the gene matches. Germline V CDR1 and CDR2: SGHTA, FQGTGA. The CDR3 has 18 amino acids. CDR3 in DNA: TGTGCCAGCAGCTTTGGCCCCGAGACTAGCGGGATAAAAGAGACCCAGTACTTC. It yields the protein CASSFGPETSGIKETQYF. Full variable domain (remainder filled in from reference TRBV7-3 and TRBJ2-5): GAGVSQTPSNKVTEKGKYVELRCDPISGHTALYWYRQSLGQGPEFLIYFQGTGAADDSGLPNDRFFAVRPEGSVSTLKIQRTERGDSAVYLCASSFGPETSGIKETQYFGPGTRLLVL.

The genes are TRBV5-1 and TRBJ2-5; 8 nucleotides match TRBD2. The ends lost 4 bases at V and 1 base at J; junction bases unmatched: 3. The CDR3 contains 14 residues. Germline CDR1 is SGHRS and CDR2 is YFSETQ. CDR3 protein: CASSSTSGQETQYF. The CDR3 nucleotides read TGCGCCAGCAGCAGCACTAGCGGCCAAGAGACCCAGTACTTC.

The rearrangement links TRBV9 to TRBJ2-1; 9 bases are a match to TRBD2. CDR1 and CDR2 from the germline V gene are SGDLS and YYNGEE. With 2 bases clipped from V and 8 bases from J, the junction kept 8 bases outside the gene matches. The CDR3 loop spans 15 amino acids. The CDR3 protein is CASSVTIAGEYEQFF. The DNA for the CDR3 is TGTGCCAGCAGCGTTACCATAGCGGGAGAATATGAGCAGTTCTTC.

This chain links TRBV15 with TRBJ2-1; TRBD2 is a possible D gene (5 bases). Trimming took 1 base from V and 8 from J, leaving 15 bases between them. The CDR3 consists of 15 residues. The germline V gene has CDR1 LNHNV and CDR2 YYDKDF (reference sequence). This CDR3 is CATSRAGSGLDEQFF. CDR3 DNA: TGTGCCACCAGCAGAGCGGGATCCGGTCTCGATGAGCAGTTCTTC.

CDR3 nucleotides: TGTGCCAGCAAAAGAGGCGCGGGAGGGCCGTACGAGCAGTACTTC. This gives the protein CASKRGAGGPYEQYF. V is TRBV7-2 and J is TRBJ2-7; the match to TRBD2 covers 9 bases. Germline trimming cut 7 bases from V and 4 bases from J; bases unmatched to any gene: 11. Germline V gene lookup returns CDR1 SGHTA and CDR2 FQGNSA. The CDR3 runs to 15 residues.